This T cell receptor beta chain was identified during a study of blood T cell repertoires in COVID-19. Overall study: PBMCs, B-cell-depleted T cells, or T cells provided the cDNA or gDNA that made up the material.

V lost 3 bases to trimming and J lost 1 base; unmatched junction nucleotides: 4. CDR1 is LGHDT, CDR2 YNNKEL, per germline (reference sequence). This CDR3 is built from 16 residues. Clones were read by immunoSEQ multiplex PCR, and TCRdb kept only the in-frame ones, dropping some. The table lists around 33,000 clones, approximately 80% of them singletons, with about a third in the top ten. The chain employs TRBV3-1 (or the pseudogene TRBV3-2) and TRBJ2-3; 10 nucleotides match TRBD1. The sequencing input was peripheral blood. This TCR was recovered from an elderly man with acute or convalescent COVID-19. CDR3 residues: CASSQRTGGGTDTQYF. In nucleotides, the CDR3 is TGTGCCAGCAGCCAGAGGACAGGGGGGGGCACAGATACGCAGTATTTT.